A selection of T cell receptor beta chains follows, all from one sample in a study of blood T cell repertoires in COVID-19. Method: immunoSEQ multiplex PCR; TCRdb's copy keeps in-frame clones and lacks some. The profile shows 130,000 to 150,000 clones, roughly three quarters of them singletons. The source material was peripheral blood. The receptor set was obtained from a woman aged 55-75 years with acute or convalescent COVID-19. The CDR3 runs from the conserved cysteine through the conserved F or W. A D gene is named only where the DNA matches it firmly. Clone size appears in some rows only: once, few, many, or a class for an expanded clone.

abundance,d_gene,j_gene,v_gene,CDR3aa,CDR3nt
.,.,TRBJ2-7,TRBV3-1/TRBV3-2,CASSRNGIYEQYF,TGTGCCAGCAGCCGCAACGGGATCTACGAGCAGTACTTC
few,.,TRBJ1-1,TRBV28,CASSRGEIGTYTEAFF,TGTGCCAGCAGTCGGGGGGAAATTGGAACCTACACTGAAGCTTTCTTT
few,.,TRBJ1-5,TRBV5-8,CASSSRGGRGNQPQHF,TGTGCCAGCAGCTCCAGAGGGGGAAGGGGCAATCAGCCCCAGCATTTT
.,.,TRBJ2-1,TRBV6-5,CASSYSPREVNEQFF,TGTGCCAGCAGTTACTCACCCAGGGAGGTCAATGAGCAGTTCTTC
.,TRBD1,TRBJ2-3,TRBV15,CATSRRQGARTDTQYF,TGTGCCACCAGCAGAAGACAGGGGGCCCGCACAGATACGCAGTATTTT
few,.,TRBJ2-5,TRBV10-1,CASSPTVQETQYF,TGCGCCAGCAGTCCGACAGTTCAAGAGACCCAGTACTTC
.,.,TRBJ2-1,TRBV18,CASSPPNLLPEVYNEQFF,TGTGCCAGCTCACCCCCTAATCTTCTCCCGGAGGTTTACAATGAGCAGTTCTTC
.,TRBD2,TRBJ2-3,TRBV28,CASIIAGFSTDTQYF,TGTGCCAGCATCATAGCGGGGTTTAGCACAGATACGCAGTATTTT
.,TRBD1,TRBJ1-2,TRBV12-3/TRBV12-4,CASTQGAVYGYTF,TGTGCCAGCACCCAGGGGGCAGTTTATGGCTACACCTTC
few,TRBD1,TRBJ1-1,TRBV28,CASSRKFTGGAEAFF,TGTGCCAGCAGTCGCAAATTTACAGGGGGAGCTGAAGCTTTCTTT
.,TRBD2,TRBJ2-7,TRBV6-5,CASSSSGRGYEQYF,TGTGCCAGCAGTTCTAGCGGGAGAGGGTACGAGCAGTACTTC
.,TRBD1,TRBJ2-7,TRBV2,CASGGQGSYEQYF,TGTGCCAGCGGGGGACAGGGGTCCTACGAGCAGTACTTC
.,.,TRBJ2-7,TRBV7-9,CASSLLGDEQYF,TGTGCCAGCAGCTTATTAGGGGACGAGCAGTACTTC
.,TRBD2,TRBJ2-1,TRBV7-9,CASYGTSGDRYNEQFF,TGTGCCAGCTACGGGACTAGCGGGGACCGTTACAATGAGCAGTTCTTC
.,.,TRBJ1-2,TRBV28,CASSLAVNYGYTF,TGTGCCAGCAGTTTAGCAGTAAACTATGGCTACACCTTC
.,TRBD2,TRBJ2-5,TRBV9,CASSPRGGAGGMETQYF,TGTGCCAGCAGCCCAAGGGGGGGTGCGGGAGGTATGGAGACCCAGTACTTC
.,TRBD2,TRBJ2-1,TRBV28,CASSFGQAGSSYNEQFF,TGTGCCAGCAGTTTCGGGCAAGCGGGAAGCTCCTACAATGAGCAGTTCTTC
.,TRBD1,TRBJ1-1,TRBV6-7,CASSSWTGGATGNTEAFF,TGTGCCAGCAGTTCCTGGACAGGGGGCGCAACGGGGAATACTGAAGCTTTCTTT
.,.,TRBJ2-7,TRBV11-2,CASSLQGTQYEQYF,TGTGCCAGCAGCTTGCAGGGGACCCAATACGAGCAGTACTTC
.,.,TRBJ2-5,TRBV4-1,CASSSAPGTQYF,TGCGCCAGCAGCTCTGCCCCCGGGACCCAGTACTTC
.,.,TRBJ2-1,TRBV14,CASSPFGNEQFF,TGTGCCAGCAGCCCCTTCGGCAATGAGCAGTTCTTC
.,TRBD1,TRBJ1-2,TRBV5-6,CASSLGTGRSYGYTF,TGTGCCAGCAGCTTGGGGACAGGACGAAGTTATGGCTACACCTTC
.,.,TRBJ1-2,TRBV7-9,CASSPTVNYGYTF,TGTGCCAGCAGCCCGACAGTTAACTATGGCTACACCTTC
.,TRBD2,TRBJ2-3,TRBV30,CACTRGGDTQYF,TGTGCCTGCACTCGGGGGGGAGATACGCAGTATTTT
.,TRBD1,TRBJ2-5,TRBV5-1,CASSVTGFQETQYF,TGCGCCAGCAGCGTGACAGGGTTCCAAGAGACCCAGTACTTC
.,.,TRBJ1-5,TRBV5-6,CASSLGQNQPQHF,TGTGCCAGCAGCTTGGGACAAAATCAGCCCCAGCATTTT
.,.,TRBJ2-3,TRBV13,CASSREHEADTQYF,TGTGCCAGCAGTCGGGAACACGAGGCAGATACGCAGTATTTT
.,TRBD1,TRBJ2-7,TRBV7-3,CASSLLSGRGQGLSEQYF,TGTGCCAGCAGCTTATTGTCGGGTCGGGGACAGGGGCTCTCCGAGCAGTACTTC
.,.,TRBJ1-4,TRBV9,CASSAGQATNEKLFF,TGTGCCAGCAGCGCCGGACAAGCAACTAATGAAAAACTGTTTTTT
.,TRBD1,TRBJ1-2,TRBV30,CAWFRGNYGYTF,TGTGCCTGGTTCAGGGGGAACTATGGCTACACCTTC
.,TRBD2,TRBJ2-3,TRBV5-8,CASRSIRTSGIDTQYF,TGTGCCAGCAGGTCTATTAGGACTAGCGGGATAGATACGCAGTATTTT
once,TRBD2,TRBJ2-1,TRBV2,CASAYLAGAGNEQFF,TGTGCCAGCGCTTATCTAGCGGGAGCCGGCAATGAGCAGTTCTTC
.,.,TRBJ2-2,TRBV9,CASSTTLGRRNTGELFF,TGTGCCAGCAGCACCACCCTGGGGCGGCGGAACACCGGGGAGCTGTTTTTT
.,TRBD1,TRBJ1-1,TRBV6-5,CASTDRGLTEAFF,TGTGCCAGCACCGACAGGGGTTTGACTGAAGCTTTCTTT
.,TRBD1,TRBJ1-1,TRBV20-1,CSAYRDRLSFF,TGCAGTGCGTACCGGGACAGGCTTTCTTTCTTT
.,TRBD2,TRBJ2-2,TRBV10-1,CASSNGLAGNTGELFF,TGCGCCAGCAGCAATGGACTAGCGGGGAACACCGGGGAGCTGTTTTTT
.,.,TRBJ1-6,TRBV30,CAWSGTRGSPLHF,TGTGCCTGGAGCGGGACACGAGGGTCACCCCTCCACTTT